This T cell receptor beta chain derives from a study of neurological immune-mediated disorders. This clonotype was seen many times. The antigen is unknown. Study findings and constraints: Across subjects, expanded clones had no CDR3 amino acid sequences in common, pointing to private repertoires in all groups.

Synthesis of cDNA was carried out by template-switch 5'RACE. The reaction used 10-nucleotide random UMIs. TCRdb re-derived calls from the 5' RACE reads in MiXCR, one entry per CDR3 protein. The sample gives some 30,000 distinct CDR3 sequences, approximately 22% of which show up once; around 27% is in the top ten. The sample comprised CD4+ T cells from blood. The TCR was taken from a man in his fifties or sixties with HTLV-1-associated myelopathy (HAM/TSP).

The CDR3 is CSARDPGGGNEQFF. CDR3 DNA sequence: TGCAGTGCTAGAGATCCTGGGGGGGGCAATGAGCAGTTCTTC. J is TRBJ2-1 and V is TRBV20-1, with TRBD2 matching 7 bases. There are 14 residues in the CDR3. The trim removed 0 bases at V and 6 bases at J, leaving 5 bases unmatched. In germline, CDR1 is DFQATT, CDR2 SNEGSKA (reference sequence).